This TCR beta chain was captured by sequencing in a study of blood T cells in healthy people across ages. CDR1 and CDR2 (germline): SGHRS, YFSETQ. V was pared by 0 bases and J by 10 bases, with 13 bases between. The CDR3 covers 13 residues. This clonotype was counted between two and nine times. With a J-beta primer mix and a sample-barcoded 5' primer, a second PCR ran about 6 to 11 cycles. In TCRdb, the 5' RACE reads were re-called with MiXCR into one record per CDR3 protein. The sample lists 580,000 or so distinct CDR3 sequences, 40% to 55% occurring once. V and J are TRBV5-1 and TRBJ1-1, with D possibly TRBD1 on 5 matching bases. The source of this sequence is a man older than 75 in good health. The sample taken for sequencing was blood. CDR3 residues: CASSLDQGVSAFF. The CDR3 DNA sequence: TGCGCCAGCAGCTTGGACCAAGGGGTGTCAGCTTTCTTT.